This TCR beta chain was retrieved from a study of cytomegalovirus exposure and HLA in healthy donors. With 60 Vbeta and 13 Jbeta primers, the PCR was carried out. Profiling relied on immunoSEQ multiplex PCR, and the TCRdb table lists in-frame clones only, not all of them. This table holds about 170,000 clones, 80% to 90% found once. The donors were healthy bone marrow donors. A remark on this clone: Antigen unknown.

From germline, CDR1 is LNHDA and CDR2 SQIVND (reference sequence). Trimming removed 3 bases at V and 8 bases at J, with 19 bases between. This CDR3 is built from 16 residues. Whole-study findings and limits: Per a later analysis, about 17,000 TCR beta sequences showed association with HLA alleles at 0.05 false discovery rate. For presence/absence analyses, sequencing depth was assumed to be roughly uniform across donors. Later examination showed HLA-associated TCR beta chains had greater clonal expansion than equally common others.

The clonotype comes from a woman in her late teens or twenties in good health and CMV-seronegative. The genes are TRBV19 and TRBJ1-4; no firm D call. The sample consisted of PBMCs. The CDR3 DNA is TGTGCCAGTAGTATCGGTATGGGAGCGCATCGGGAAAAACTGTTTTTT. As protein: CASSIGMGAHREKLFF.